Each of the 3 T cell receptor beta chains below was sequenced from the same sample in a study of cytomegalovirus exposure and HLA in healthy donors. The PCR made use of 60 Vbeta and 13 Jbeta primers. Clones were sequenced by immunoSEQ multiplex PCR, and TCRdb holds only the in-frame ones, with some missing. The data contain more than 150,000 clones, 80% to 85% of them seen just once; the ten biggest clones take up less than 0.85%. Sequencing input: PBMCs. The receptors were gathered from a woman between 18 and 30 years old in good health and CMV-seronegative.

This sequence joins TRBV19 and TRBJ1-2; D is perhaps TRBD1 (5 bases). CDR1 LNHDA and CDR2 SQIVND come from the germline V gene (reference sequence). There are 14 residues in the CDR3. V was clipped by 2 bases and J by 4 bases, with 11 bases between them. The CDR3 region has the DNA TGTGCCAGTAGTATATCCTCGGGGGGCTATGGCTACACCTTC. This codes for CASSISSGGYGYTF.

This chain uses TRBV4-2 with TRBJ2-1; 11 bases line up with TRBD2. The CDR3 has 16 amino acids. Losses at the gene ends were 0 bases for V and 3 bases for J; bases not matched to a gene: 1. Germline V gene data show CDR1 as LGHNA and CDR2 as YNFKEQ. The CDR3 nucleotides read TGTGCCAGCAGCCAAGACGGACTAGCGGGCTACAATGAGCAGTTCTTC. Translating it yields CASSQDGLAGYNEQFF.

The genes are TRBV2 and TRBJ2-7, with D possibly being TRBD2 (6 bases). The CDR3 sequence is 11 residues long. The V end was cut by 8 bases, the J end by 7 bases, with 12 bases between. The germline CDR1 and CDR2 sequences are SNHLY and FYNNEI. Here the CDR3 reads CASGRLGEQYF. In nucleotides, the CDR3 is TGTGCCAGCGGCAGACTAGGAGAGCAGTACTTC.